A selection of T cell receptor beta chains follows, all from one sample in a study of blood T cell repertoires in COVID-19. Profiled with immunoSEQ multiplex PCR; TCRdb holds only in-frame clones, not every one. This table holds about 200,000 clones, about three quarters found once. Sequenced sample: peripheral blood. Receptor source: a woman aged 70-85 years with acute or convalescent COVID-19. Each CDR3 is given with its conserved first and last residue. Fields, in order: V gene, clone size, CDR3 length, J gene, D gene, CDR3 DNA, CDR3 protein. A D gene is named only where the DNA matches it firmly. The listing skips clone size in some rows; elsewhere it reads once, few, many or a size class.

V: TRBV5-1
size: -
length: 16
J: TRBJ2-2
D: TRBD1
DNA: TGCGCCAGCAGCCCAAGGACAGGGACTAACACCGGGGAGCTGTTTTTT
CDR3: CASSPRTGTNTGELFF

V: TRBV11-2
size: -
length: 16
J: TRBJ2-7
D: TRBD2
DNA: TGTGCCAGCAGCTTATCCTTAGCGGGGGCCACCTACGAGCAGTACTTC
CDR3: CASSLSLAGATYEQYF

V: TRBV2
size: -
length: 14
J: TRBJ1-2
D: TRBD1
DNA: TGTGCCAGCAGTGAAGATCAGGGGGCGTATGGCTACACCTTC
CDR3: CASSEDQGAYGYTF

V: TRBV19
size: -
length: 11
J: TRBJ2-1
D: TRBD1
DNA: TGTGCCAGTTTCACAGGACAGGGATGGTTCTTC
CDR3: CASFTGQGWFF

V: TRBV5-1
size: -
length: 14
J: TRBJ1-1
D: -
DNA: TGCGCCAGCCAGGGAGGGGGGGCAGGCACTGAAGCTTTCTTT
CDR3: CASQGGGAGTEAFF

V: TRBV4-2
size: -
length: 17
J: TRBJ2-5
D: TRBD2
DNA: TGTGCCAGCAGCCAAGGGTCAGCGGGGGGAATAGGGGAGACCCAGTACTTC
CDR3: CASSQGSAGGIGETQYF

V: TRBV9
size: once
length: 15
J: TRBJ1-1
D: -
DNA: TGTGCCAGCAGCGCCTCCAGGGCCCCGAACACTGAAGCTTTCTTT
CDR3: CASSASRAPNTEAFF

V: TRBV5-6
size: -
length: 17
J: TRBJ1-6
D: TRBD1
DNA: TGTGCCAGCAGCTCGCCGGCCGGGACAGGGGTTTATTCACCCCTCCACTTT
CDR3: CASSSPAGTGVYSPLHF

V: TRBV24-1
size: once
length: 14
J: TRBJ2-7
D: -
DNA: TGTGCCACCAGTGATCCGGACAGACCCAACGAGCAGTACTTC
CDR3: CATSDPDRPNEQYF

V: TRBV6-1
size: -
length: 16
J: TRBJ1-4
D: -
DNA: TGTGCCAGCAGTGAATCGCTATTACCAACTAATGAAAAACTGTTTTTT
CDR3: CASSESLLPTNEKLFF

V: TRBV7-6
size: -
length: 15
J: TRBJ2-5
D: -
DNA: TGTGCCAGCAGCTATTTCGCGGGCGTCGGTGAGACCCAGTACTTC
CDR3: CASSYFAGVGETQYF

V: TRBV7-8
size: -
length: 12
J: TRBJ2-5
D: -
DNA: TGTGCCAGCAGAGAGGGGGTGCAGACCCAGTACTTC
CDR3: CASREGVQTQYF

V: TRBV5-6
size: -
length: 12
J: TRBJ1-2
D: -
DNA: TGTGCCAGCCATAGACAGCTTTATGGCTACACCTTC
CDR3: CASHRQLYGYTF

V: TRBV18
size: -
length: 12
J: TRBJ2-2
D: -
DNA: TGTGCCAGCTCACCACCTTCAGAGGAGCTGTTTTTT
CDR3: CASSPPSEELFF

V: TRBV2
size: -
length: 13
J: TRBJ1-2
D: TRBD1
DNA: TGTGCCAGCACAGGACAGGTTGGCTATGGCTACACCTTC
CDR3: CASTGQVGYGYTF

V: TRBV7-9
size: -
length: 13
J: TRBJ2-7
D: -
DNA: TGTGCCAGCAGCCCTTTCTTCTCCTACGAGCAGTACTTC
CDR3: CASSPFFSYEQYF

V: TRBV19
size: few
length: 13
J: TRBJ1-2
D: -
DNA: TGTGCCAGTAGTTCCGGGAGCTTCTATGGCTACACCTTC
CDR3: CASSSGSFYGYTF

V: TRBV2
size: few
length: 13
J: TRBJ1-4
D: TRBD1
DNA: TGTGCCACCTCGGGACAGGGGAATGAAAAACTGTTTTTT
CDR3: CATSGQGNEKLFF

V: TRBV5-1
size: -
length: 15
J: TRBJ2-5
D: TRBD2
DNA: TGCGCCAGCAGCTTTTGGGGGGGGGTCCAAGAGACCCAGTACTTC
CDR3: CASSFWGGVQETQYF

V: TRBV18
size: -
length: 15
J: TRBJ1-5
D: -
DNA: TGTGCCAGCTCACCACCTGGTCAGGGGAATCAGCCCCAGCATTTT
CDR3: CASSPPGQGNQPQHF

V: TRBV12-3/TRBV12-4
size: many
length: 13
J: TRBJ1-1
D: -
DNA: TGTGCCAGCAGTTTTAGCAGGAACACTGAAGCTTTCTTT
CDR3: CASSFSRNTEAFF

V: TRBV15
size: -
length: 17
J: TRBJ2-2
D: TRBD2
DNA: TGTGCCACCAGCAGTTCTAGCGGGGGGGAAAACACCGGGGAGCTGTTTTTT
CDR3: CATSSSSGGENTGELFF

V: TRBV5-5
size: -
length: 15
J: TRBJ2-5
D: -
DNA: TGTGCCAGCAGCTTGGACCCAGAATTTCAAGAGACCCAGTACTTC
CDR3: CASSLDPEFQETQYF